There are a few counts of the clone carrying this T cell receptor (beta chain). Its antigen is unknown. This specimen comes from a study of T cells in Graves' hyperthyroidism and ophthalmopathy. Diagnoses were established using clinical symptoms, serum thyroxine and TRAb, thyroid ultrasound and orbital computed tomography. Findings and caveats of the study: From stable hyperthyroidism, ophthalmopathy was separated by a 13 V-J model. Peripheral blood also featured most of the thyroid clonotypes expanded above 0.001.

Amplified TCR beta CDR3 regions derived from RNA transcripts. TCR CDR3 underwent first-round RT-PCR with the HTBI primer set. In TCRdb, the multiplex PCR reads were re-called with MiXCR into one record per CDR3 protein. The sample consists of roughly 150,000 distinct CDR3 sequences, 8% to 9.5% of them appearing once. The germline V gene encodes CDR1 MNHNY and CDR2 SVGAGI (reference sequence). There are 17 residues in the CDR3. With V trimmed by 0 bases and J by 6 bases, 9 bases remained unmatched. The source material was blood. The sequence was collected from a woman aged 18-29 years with Graves' hyperthyroidism that later progressed to Graves' ophthalmopathy. The chain joins TRBV6-6 to TRBJ2-2; 8 nucleotides agree with TRBD1. The CDR3 region is CASSYSMNRGSAGELFF. CDR3 DNA: TGTGCCAGCAGTTACTCCATGAACAGGGGGTCGGCCGGGGAGCTGTTTTTT.